What follows are 25 T cell receptor beta chains derived from one specimen sequenced in a study of T cell responses to AZD1222 COVID-19 vaccine. Produced via immunoSEQ multiplex PCR; TCRdb's table is partial and in-frame only. The repertoire holds more than 110,000 clones, about 94% seen once, with over 4% in the top ten. The sample was peripheral blood, taken on day 0 of AZD1222 vaccination. The origin of the receptors is an adult in good health.

The chain has TRBV6-1 and TRBJ2-3; D unresolved. V lost 0 bases and J lost 1, with 8 bases in between. The germline CDR1 and CDR2 sequences are MNHNS and SASEGT. The CDR3 extends over 15 amino acids. The CDR3 DNA reads TGTGCCAGCAGTGAAGCGGTAGGAGGCACAGATACGCAGTATTTT. This translates into CASSEAVGGTDTQYF.

This sequence joins TRBV12-3 or TRBV12-4 and TRBJ2-7; unclear D gene. CDR3 size: 11 residues. The germline V and J ends were trimmed by 6 bases and 1 base, with 4 bases remaining between them. Here the CDR3 reads CASSQSYEQYF. The CDR3, as DNA: TGTGCCAGCAGCCAGTCCTACGAGCAGTACTTC.

This rearrangement joins TRBV2 to TRBJ2-1; unclear D gene. This CDR3 has 15 residues. V lost 6 bases, J lost 0 bases, and 12 bases lay in between. Germline V gene data show CDR1 as SNHLY and CDR2 as FYNNEI. Here the CDR3 DNA reads TGTGCCAGCAGCAGACTCACGAGCTCCTACAATGAGCAGTTCTTC. This gives the protein CASSRLTSSYNEQFF.

The chain joins TRBV4-1 to TRBJ2-6; a possible D gene is TRBD2 (6 bases). Germline V gene lookup returns CDR1 MGHRA and CDR2 YSYEKL. CDR3 length equals 18 residues. The ends were cut back, 1 base at V and 1 base at J, with 14 bases in the middle. CDR3 in amino acids: CASSQARIAESGANVLTF. CDR3 DNA: TGCGCCAGCAGCCAAGCCAGGATAGCGGAATCTGGGGCCAACGTCCTGACTTTC.

The chain carries TRBV24-1 and TRBJ1-2; D is possibly TRBD1 (6 bases). Trimming took 4 bases from V and 8 from J, leaving 13 bases between them. The CDR3 is 13 amino acids. Germline CDR1 and CDR2: KGHDR and SFDVKD. The CDR3 nucleotides read TGTGCCACCAGTGACAGGTCAGGGGAAGGCTACACCTTC. Its translation is CATSDRSGEGYTF.

The V and J genes are TRBV24-1 and TRBJ1-3; TRBD1 is a possible D gene (5 bases). This CDR3 is built from 14 residues. The V end was cut by 9 bases, the J end by 2 bases, with 13 bases between. Per germline, CDR1 KGHDR and CDR2 SFDVKD. The CDR3 nucleotides are TGTGCCACCTTACAGGTTACACCTGGAAACACCATATATTTT. It codes for CATLQVTPGNTIYF.

The chain is built from TRBV5-1 and TRBJ2-1; tentative D call: TRBD1 (6 bases). Trimming removed 2 bases at V and 0 bases at J, with 9 bases between. This CDR3 is 15 amino acids long. CDR1 is SGHRS, CDR2 YFSETQ, per germline. The CDR3 DNA reads as TGCGCCAGCAGCTTAGACAGGAGCTCCTACAATGAGCAGTTCTTC. Its protein product is CASSLDRSSYNEQFF. Full variable domain (rest looked up from reference TRBV5-1 and TRBJ2-1): KAGVTQTPRYLIKTRGQQVTLSCSPISGHRSVSWYQQTPGQGLQFLFEYFSETQRNKGNFPGRFSGRQFSNSRSEMNVSTLELGDSALYLCASSLDRSSYNEQFFGPGTRLTVL.

The gene calls are TRBV30 and TRBJ2-2; D ambiguous. The CDR3 is made up of 17 amino acids. V gave up 0 bases and J gave up 0 bases, with 14 bases separating them. CDR1 is GTSNPN and CDR2 is SVGIG in the germline V gene (reference sequence). CDR3 sequence: CAWSVYRYKANTGELFF. CDR3 DNA: TGTGCCTGGAGTGTATACAGATACAAGGCGAACACCGGGGAGCTGTTTTTT.

V and J are TRBV5-4 and TRBJ2-1; TRBD1 might be the D (5 bases). V was trimmed by 0 bases and J by 5 bases, leaving 12 bases between them. CDR3 length: 15 residues. Germline values: CDR1 SGHNT, CDR2 YYREEE (reference sequence). The CDR3 loop is CASSLGYRQNNEQFF. Written as DNA, the CDR3 is TGTGCCAGCAGCTTGGGCTATCGACAGAACAATGAGCAGTTCTTC.

This rearrangement joins TRBV21-1 to TRBJ1-5; the table's D gene call, TRBD1, was not cross checked with the DNA. TRBV21-1 is assigned pseudogene status. The CDR3 is 15 amino acids. In DNA form, the CDR3 reads TGTGCCAGCAGACGTTTACAGGGGGCGAGTCAGCCCCAGCATTTT. This translates into CASRRLQGASQPQHF.

The chain has TRBV27 and TRBJ2-1, with 13 bases fitting TRBD2. The CDR3 extends over 19 amino acids. V dropped 6 bases and J dropped 7; count of bases not matched to a gene: 18. CDR1 and CDR2 (germline): MNHEY, SMNVEV (reference sequence). The CDR3 DNA reads as TGTGCCAGCAGCTGGGACAGGGTAGGACTAGCGGGAGTTACGAATGAGCAGTTCTTC. It codes for CASSWDRVGLAGVTNEQFF.

This chain joins TRBV19 and TRBJ2-1; 10 nucleotides match TRBD2. The CDR3 length is 15 residues. Germline V gene lookup returns CDR1 LNHDA and CDR2 SQIVND (reference sequence). J lost 7 bases, V lost 2 bases, and 5 bases had no gene match. CDR3 DNA: TGTGCCAGTAGTATAACTAGCGGGATTGGAAATGAGCAGTTCTTC. Translated, it gives CASSITSGIGNEQFF.

The chain recombines TRBV19 with TRBJ2-1, with a possible D match to TRBD2 (6 bases). Germline V gene lookup returns CDR1 LNHDA and CDR2 SQIVND (reference sequence). The CDR3 is 13 amino acids. The V end was cut by 4 bases, the J end by 7 bases, with 11 bases between. The CDR3 sequence: CASSRTGENEQFF. The CDR3 DNA follows: TGTGCCAGTAGTAGGACGGGAGAGAATGAGCAGTTCTTC.

The gene calls are TRBV5-1 and TRBJ1-4; 11 nucleotides line up with TRBD1. Germline V gene lookup returns CDR1 SGHRS and CDR2 YFSETQ. Trimming at V came to 0 bases and at J to 0 bases, leaving 10 bases not matched to a gene. The CDR3 covers 20 residues. The CDR3 spells CASSLGPWTGGTPTNEKLFF. For the CDR3, the DNA is TGCGCCAGCAGCTTGGGTCCATGGACAGGGGGCACGCCAACTAATGAAAAACTGTTTTTT.

The rearrangement uses TRBV14 and TRBJ2-1; 14 positions agree with TRBD2. Germline lookup yields CDR1 SGHDN and CDR2 FVKESK. The V gene end was trimmed by 3 bases and the J gene end by 5 bases; junction bases not matched to a gene: 12. The CDR3 sequence is 19 residues long. CDR3 sequence reads: CASSHLKTSGRAFDNEQFF. CDR3 nucleotides: TGTGCCAGCAGCCATTTAAAGACTAGCGGGAGGGCCTTCGACAATGAGCAGTTCTTC.

The chain uses TRBV4-1 and TRBJ1-4; TRBD1 agrees at 7 bases. Germline-derived CDR1 and CDR2 are MGHRA and YSYEKL. V gave up 1 base and J gave up 8 bases; unmatched junction bases: 10. The CDR3 consists of 16 residues. The CDR3 spells CASSQVWEGAGEKLFF. In DNA form, the CDR3 reads TGCGCCAGCAGCCAAGTTTGGGAGGGGGCCGGGGAAAAACTGTTTTTT.

This clone was detected once. This rearrangement joins TRBV7-8 to TRBJ2-7, with 10 bases lining up with TRBD2. Germline loops: CDR1 SGHVS, CDR2 FQNEAQ. Trimming took 4 bases from V and 6 from J; bases not matched to a gene: 6. This CDR3 comprises 14 residues. The CDR3 sequence: CASSSLAGGTEQYF. The DNA of the CDR3 is TGTGCCAGCAGCTCATTAGCGGGAGGAACCGAGCAGTACTTC. Full variable domain (outside the CDR3, taken from reference TRBV7-8 and TRBJ2-7): GAGVSQSPRYKVAKRGQDVALRCDPISGHVSLFWYQQALGQGPEFLTYFQNEAQLDKSGLPSDRFFAERPEGSVSTLKIQRTQQEDSAVYLCASSSLAGGTEQYFGPGTRLTVT.

The chain links TRBV7-9 to TRBJ2-7, with 8 nucleotides matching TRBD1. The CDR3 sequence is 16 residues long. V lost 1 base to trimming and J lost 3 bases; unmatched junction nucleotides: 8. Germline-derived CDR1 and CDR2 are SEHNR and FQNEAQ (reference sequence). The CDR3 is CASSLGGTGEFYEQYF. CDR3 DNA: TGTGCCAGCAGCTTAGGGGGGACAGGAGAATTCTACGAGCAGTACTTC.

J is TRBJ1-2 and V is TRBV7-6; no definite D call. Deletions cut 2 bases from V and 5 bases from J, with 12 bases between. The CDR3 is made up of 14 amino acids. The germline CDR1 and CDR2 sequences are SGHVS and FNYEAQ. CDR3 sequence (DNA): TGTGCCAGCAGCTTAAGTGTGGGGTCGTATGGCTACACCTTC. Its protein product is CASSLSVGSYGYTF. Filled out from reference TRBV7-6 and TRBJ1-2, the complete variable domain reads GAGVSQSPRYKVTKRGQDVALRCDPISGHVSLYWYRQALGQGPEFLTYFNYEAQQDKSGLPNDRFSAERPEGSISTLTIQRTEQRDSAMYRCASSLSVGSYGYTFGSGTRLTVV.

The chain combines TRBV7-2 with TRBJ1-1; D is ambiguous. V was pared by 5 bases and J by 1 base, with 8 bases between. The CDR3 loop spans 13 amino acids. Germline CDR1 and CDR2: SGHTA and FQGNSA. In nucleotides, the CDR3 is TGTGCCAGCAGCCAGCCCTGGAACACTGAAGCTTTCTTT. Translating gives CASSQPWNTEAFF.

V is TRBV27 and J is TRBJ1-4, with a weak D call TRBD1 (5 bases). Germline V CDR1 and CDR2: MNHEY, SMNVEV (reference sequence). This CDR3 is 14 amino acids long. V dropped 6 bases and J dropped 2 bases, with 10 bases sitting between them. CDR3 sequence: CASRPGDTNEKLFF. The CDR3 DNA reads TGTGCCAGCAGACCCGGGGACACTAATGAAAAACTGTTTTTT.

This clone was counted once. J is TRBJ2-1 and V is TRBV9; 8 bases map to TRBD2. CDR1 is SGDLS, CDR2 YYNGEE, per germline. The CDR3 spans 14 residues. J gave up 10 bases and V 0 bases, and 6 bases lay outside the gene matches. CDR3 region: CASSVERLAWEQFF. In DNA, the CDR3 is TGTGCCAGCAGCGTAGAGAGACTAGCGTGGGAGCAGTTCTTC. Full variable domain (remainder filled in from reference TRBV9 and TRBJ2-1): DSGVTQTPKHLITATGQRVTLRCSPRSGDLSVYWYQQSLDQGLQFLIQYYNGEERAKGNILERFSAQQFPDLHSELNLSSLELGDSALYFCASSVERLAWEQFFGPGTRLTVL.

V and J are TRBV10-3 and TRBJ2-5, with 8 nucleotides matching TRBD1. V gave up 5 bases and J gave up 5 bases; unmatched junction bases: 10. This CDR3 comprises 15 residues. Per germline, CDR1 ENHRY and CDR2 SYGVKD. CDR3 protein: CAISTQGALLETQYF. The CDR3 region has the DNA TGTGCCATCAGTACCCAGGGGGCGCTTTTGGAGACCCAGTACTTC.

This sequence joins TRBV29-1 and TRBJ2-1, with 12 bases lining up with TRBD2. In germline, CDR1 is SQVTM, CDR2 ANQGSEA. V was pared by 4 bases and J by 0 bases, with 10 bases of the junction left unmatched. The CDR3 length is 18 residues. The CDR3 reads CSVVGLAGGPSSYNEQFF. In DNA form, the CDR3 reads TGCAGCGTTGTTGGCCTAGCGGGAGGGCCGAGCTCCTACAATGAGCAGTTCTTC.

This chain uses TRBV18 with TRBJ2-7; TRBD1 or TRBD2 may be the D gene (6 bases each). This CDR3 is built from 15 residues. The germline CDR1 and CDR2 sequences are KGHSH and LQKENI. The V end was cut by 6 bases, the J end by 4 bases, with 19 bases between. In DNA, the CDR3 is TGTGCCAGCTCTATGGGGAACAGGGACTTTTACGAGCAGTACTTC. Translated, it gives CASSMGNRDFYEQYF.